This T cell receptor beta chain was observed in a study of early T cells in non-severe SARS-CoV-2 infection. Trimming removed 11 bases at V and 4 bases at J, with 17 bases between. Germline V gene sequence: CDR1 MNHEY, CDR2 SVGEGT. CDR3 size: 13 residues. A single record per CDR3 protein comes from TCRdb applying MiXCR to the 5' RACE reads. The profile shows 95,000 to 100,000 distinct CDR3 sequences, under 15% of them singletons. This clonotype was observed many times. As yet, its antigen is unknown. Study-level findings and limits: Anti-spike CD8 responses were favored in VDJdb matching, and private and CD4 specificities were missed.

The source is an adult who was a healthcare worker with PCR-confirmed SARS-CoV-2 infection or an uninfected control (not recorded which). The sequenced sample was whole blood. The gene calls are TRBV6-2 or TRBV6-3 and TRBJ1-2; the D gene is possibly TRBD1 (5 bases). The CDR3 is CAAAGDGRYGYTF. DNA of the CDR3: TGTGCCGCCGCGGGGGACGGGCGCTATGGCTACACCTTC.